The rows below give T cell receptor beta chains drawn from one sample of a study of blood T cell repertoires in COVID-19. Generated by immunoSEQ multiplex PCR, the TCRdb table keeps only in-frame clones and is missing some. Seen here are 55,000 or so clones, approximately 89% observed once, and the top ten hold roughly 6.7%. Input material: peripheral blood. The receptors were sampled from a man in his sixties with active or convalescent COVID-19. The CDR3 runs from the conserved cysteine through the conserved F or W. Fields, in order: V gene, J gene, clone size, D gene, CDR3 protein, CDR3 DNA. A D gene is named only where the DNA matches it firmly. The size field is filled for only some rows; it gives once, few, many or a size class.

V: TRBV2
J: TRBJ1-1
size: .
D: .
CDR3: CASSERFEAFF
DNA: TGTGCCAGCAGTGAACGTTTTGAAGCTTTCTTT

V: TRBV21-1
J: TRBJ1-6
size: .
D: .
CDR3: CASSRGPRGQLYNSPLHF
DNA: TGTGCCAGCAGCCGAGGGCCTAGGGGACAGCTTTATAATTCACCCCTCCACTTT

V: TRBV9
J: TRBJ2-7
size: .
D: TRBD2
CDR3: CASSEKSGRSNEQYF
DNA: TGTGCCAGCAGCGAAAAGAGCGGGAGAAGCAACGAGCAGTACTTC

V: TRBV9
J: TRBJ2-1
size: .
D: TRBD2
CDR3: CASSPRLVAGGPNEQFF
DNA: TGTGCCAGCAGCCCTCGACTAGTAGCGGGAGGGCCAAATGAGCAGTTCTTC

V: TRBV5-1
J: TRBJ1-4
size: .
D: TRBD1
CDR3: CASSLEGDRDNEKLFF
DNA: TGCGCCAGCAGCTTGGAAGGGGACAGGGATAATGAAAAACTGTTTTTT

V: TRBV27
J: TRBJ1-5
size: .
D: .
CDR3: CASSRDFSNQPQHF
DNA: TGTGCCAGCAGCCGGGACTTTAGCAATCAGCCCCAGCATTTT

V: TRBV5-1
J: TRBJ1-1
size: few
D: .
CDR3: CASSFNTWEDTEAFF
DNA: TGCGCCAGCAGCTTTAACACCTGGGAGGACACTGAAGCTTTCTTT

V: TRBV20-1
J: TRBJ2-7
size: .
D: .
CDR3: CSASPWESEGRSSYEQYF
DNA: TGCAGTGCTAGTCCGTGGGAGTCAGAGGGCAGAAGCTCCTACGAGCAGTACTTC

V: TRBV6-2/TRBV6-3
J: TRBJ2-3
size: few
D: TRBD2
CDR3: CASSFLAGTTDTQYF
DNA: TGTGCCAGCAGTTTTCTAGCGGGAACCACAGATACGCAGTATTTT

V: TRBV5-6
J: TRBJ2-2
size: once
D: TRBD2
CDR3: CARSLGGGATGELFF
DNA: TGTGCCCGCAGCTTGGGCGGGGGGGCGACCGGGGAGCTGTTTTTT

V: TRBV5-1
J: TRBJ2-2
size: few
D: TRBD1
CDR3: CASKTGGKSGELFF
DNA: TGCGCCAGCAAGACAGGGGGCAAAAGCGGGGAGCTGTTTTTT

V: TRBV5-1
J: TRBJ2-7
size: .
D: .
CDR3: CASSLGSNPYEQYF
DNA: TGCGCCAGCAGCCTAGGGAGTAACCCCTACGAGCAGTACTTC

V: TRBV27
J: TRBJ1-1
size: .
D: .
CDR3: CASSLYGNTEAFF
DNA: TGTGCCAGCAGTTTATACGGGAACACTGAAGCTTTCTTT

V: TRBV6-1
J: TRBJ2-1
size: .
D: .
CDR3: CASSESSYNEQFF
DNA: TGTGCCAGCAGTGAGTCCAGCTACAATGAGCAGTTCTTC

V: TRBV10-3
J: TRBJ1-1
size: once
D: .
CDR3: CAISGYPDVPDIEAFF
DNA: TGTGCCATCAGTGGTTACCCGGACGTTCCGGACATAGAAGCTTTCTTT

V: TRBV4-1
J: TRBJ1-5
size: .
D: .
CDR3: CASSQDRRQGRQPQHF
DNA: TGCGCCAGCAGCCAAGATAGGCGGCAGGGAAGACAGCCCCAGCATTTT

V: TRBV3-1/TRBV3-2
J: TRBJ1-5
size: .
D: .
CDR3: CASSQRSGNQPQHF
DNA: TGTGCCAGCAGCCAACGATCGGGGAATCAGCCCCAGCATTTT

V: TRBV28
J: TRBJ1-2
size: .
D: TRBD1
CDR3: CASSFTGTGGLYGYTF
DNA: TGTGCCAGCAGTTTCACCGGGACAGGAGGACTCTATGGCTACACCTTC

V: TRBV3-1/TRBV3-2
J: TRBJ2-1
size: .
D: TRBD1
CDR3: CASSQKGGGYNEQFF
DNA: TGTGCCAGCAGCCAAAAAGGGGGCGGCTACAATGAGCAGTTCTTC

V: TRBV28
J: TRBJ2-3
size: .
D: TRBD2
CDR3: CASSSTGTSGGTQYF
DNA: TGTGCCAGCAGCTCAACCGGGACTAGCGGGGGTACGCAGTATTTT

V: TRBV6-5
J: TRBJ2-7
size: .
D: TRBD2
CDR3: CASSLGLAEDF
DNA: TGTGCCAGCAGTCTTGGGCTAGCGGAAGACTTC

V: TRBV5-6
J: TRBJ1-2
size: .
D: .
CDR3: CASSSTVNYGYTF
DNA: TGTGCCAGCAGCTCTACAGTGAACTATGGCTACACCTTC

V: TRBV6-5
J: TRBJ2-7
size: .
D: .
CDR3: CASSYSHGSSYEQYF
DNA: TGTGCCAGCAGTTACTCCCACGGGAGTTCCTACGAGCAGTACTTC

V: TRBV15
J: TRBJ2-1
size: .
D: .
CDR3: CATSRGAGFYNEQFF
DNA: TGTGCCACCAGCAGAGGGGCCGGATTCTACAATGAGCAGTTCTTC

V: TRBV11-3
J: TRBJ2-2
size: .
D: .
CDR3: CASSLGQVNTGELFF
DNA: TGTGCCAGCAGCTTAGGTCAGGTGAACACCGGGGAGCTGTTTTTT

V: TRBV2
J: TRBJ2-1
size: once
D: .
CDR3: CASSVQGWDEQFF
DNA: TGTGCCAGCAGCGTTCAGGGGTGGGATGAGCAGTTCTTC

V: TRBV5-4
J: TRBJ2-7
size: .
D: TRBD1
CDR3: CASSVDRGGSYEQYF
DNA: TGTGCCAGCAGCGTGGACAGGGGAGGATCCTACGAGCAGTACTTC

V: TRBV5-1
J: TRBJ2-7
size: .
D: .
CDR3: CASSFEGDYEQYF
DNA: TGCGCCAGCAGCTTCGAGGGGGATTACGAGCAGTACTTC

V: TRBV11-3
J: TRBJ2-3
size: .
D: .
CDR3: CASSFPSGDTQYF
DNA: TGTGCCAGCAGCTTCCCGTCGGGAGATACGCAGTATTTT

V: TRBV10-3
J: TRBJ2-7
size: .
D: .
CDR3: CAISDPSGYEQYF
DNA: TGTGCCATCAGCGATCCCTCAGGGTACGAGCAGTACTTC

V: TRBV18
J: TRBJ1-4
size: once
D: .
CDR3: CASSLASGGTFEKLFF
DNA: TGTGCCAGCTCACTCGCCTCGGGGGGGACCTTTGAAAAACTGTTTTTT

V: TRBV5-1
J: TRBJ1-2
size: once
D: TRBD1
CDR3: CASSWMLPGQGDYGYTF
DNA: TGCGCCAGCAGCTGGATGCTACCGGGACAGGGGGACTATGGCTACACCTTC

V: TRBV28
J: TRBJ1-2
size: .
D: .
CDR3: CASIFLTGSYGYTF
DNA: TGTGCCAGCATCTTCTTAACAGGGAGCTATGGCTACACCTTC

V: TRBV18
J: TRBJ2-3
size: .
D: TRBD2
CDR3: CASSPPSAGTSTDTQYF
DNA: TGTGCCAGCTCACCACCCTCAGCGGGAACTAGCACAGATACGCAGTATTTT

V: TRBV19
J: TRBJ2-3
size: once
D: .
CDR3: CASQPGMRTDTQYF
DNA: TGTGCCAGTCAGCCAGGGATGAGAACAGATACGCAGTATTTT

V: TRBV27
J: TRBJ1-1
size: .
D: .
CDR3: CASSLGSMNTEAFF
DNA: TGTGCCAGCAGTTTGGGCAGCATGAACACTGAAGCTTTCTTT

V: TRBV27
J: TRBJ1-6
size: once
D: .
CDR3: CASSSTGMDSPLHF
DNA: TGTGCCAGCAGTTCTACAGGGATGGATTCACCCCTCCACTTT

V: TRBV7-2
J: TRBJ1-1
size: .
D: .
CDR3: CASSLHGGNTEAFF
DNA: TGTGCCAGCAGCCTACACGGGGGGAACACTGAAGCTTTCTTT

V: TRBV19
J: TRBJ2-1
size: .
D: .
CDR3: CASREMDSSYNEQFF
DNA: TGTGCCAGTAGGGAGATGGACAGTTCCTACAATGAGCAGTTCTTC

V: TRBV7-2
J: TRBJ2-7
size: .
D: .
CDR3: CASSFAVVGYEQYF
DNA: TGTGCCAGCAGCTTTGCGGTGGTCGGCTACGAGCAGTACTTC

V: TRBV5-6
J: TRBJ1-4
size: .
D: .
CDR3: CASSLTQTGYNEKLFF
DNA: TGTGCCAGCAGCTTGACACAAACAGGGTATAATGAAAAACTGTTTTTT

V: TRBV18
J: TRBJ2-5
size: .
D: .
CDR3: CASSLQGGPQETQYF
DNA: TGTGCCAGCTCACTTCAAGGAGGACCCCAAGAGACCCAGTACTTC

V: TRBV3-1/TRBV3-2
J: TRBJ2-1
size: .
D: TRBD2
CDR3: CASSPIAGGPGNEQFF
DNA: TGTGCCAGCAGCCCGATAGCGGGAGGGCCCGGCAATGAGCAGTTCTTC

V: TRBV27
J: TRBJ1-1
size: .
D: .
CDR3: CASSLRRETEAFF
DNA: TGTGCCAGCAGTTTGCGGCGGGAAACTGAAGCTTTCTTT

V: TRBV11-2
J: TRBJ1-2
size: .
D: TRBD1
CDR3: CASSLGGRQGPYGYTF
DNA: TGTGCCAGCAGCTTAGGGGGAAGACAGGGCCCTTATGGCTACACCTTC

V: TRBV29-1
J: TRBJ1-1
size: few
D: .
CDR3: CSAPGSDNTEAFF
DNA: TGCAGCGCCCCGGGGTCCGATAACACTGAAGCTTTCTTT

V: TRBV14
J: TRBJ2-1
size: once
D: TRBD1
CDR3: CASLQGQGKDNEQFF
DNA: TGTGCCAGCCTACAAGGACAGGGGAAGGACAATGAGCAGTTCTTC

V: TRBV24-1
J: TRBJ2-1
size: .
D: .
CDR3: CATSVTRGSYNEQFF
DNA: TGTGCCACCAGTGTTACCAGGGGATCCTACAATGAGCAGTTCTTC

V: TRBV7-8
J: TRBJ1-1
size: .
D: TRBD1
CDR3: CASSLGTGLNTEAFF
DNA: TGTGCCAGCAGCTTAGGGACAGGATTGAACACTGAAGCTTTCTTT

V: TRBV7-2
J: TRBJ2-3
size: .
D: TRBD2
CDR3: CASSLAGGPADTQYF
DNA: TGTGCCAGCAGCCTAGCGGGAGGGCCGGCGGATACGCAGTATTTT

V: TRBV2
J: TRBJ2-7
size: .
D: TRBD1
CDR3: CASSEGQGVREQYF
DNA: TGTGCCAGCAGCGAGGGACAGGGTGTGAGAGAGCAGTACTTC

V: TRBV5-6
J: TRBJ1-2
size: .
D: .
CDR3: CASSPTVDYGYTF
DNA: TGTGCCAGCAGCCCAACGGTGGACTATGGCTACACCTTC

V: TRBV7-2
J: TRBJ2-3
size: .
D: TRBD2
CDR3: CATQSTSGGASDTQYF
DNA: TGTGCCACTCAGTCGACTAGCGGGGGGGCATCAGATACGCAGTATTTT

V: TRBV2
J: TRBJ2-3
size: .
D: TRBD2
CDR3: CASSDRRSGGTTDTQYF
DNA: TGTGCCAGCAGTGATCGTCGTAGCGGGGGGACCACAGATACGCAGTATTTT